What follows are 12 T cell receptor beta chains derived from one specimen sequenced in a study of control samples from healthy donors and cancer patients. The method was immunoSEQ multiplex PCR; TCRdb's version includes in-frame clones alone and lacks a portion of them. In the table there are 100,000 to 150,000 clones, about nine tenths of which are singletons. The sample consisted of blood. The receptor set was obtained from a man aged 35-49 years in good health.

The chain joins TRBV5-1 to TRBJ1-2; tentative D call: TRBD1 (5 bases). The ends were cut back, 1 base at V and 8 bases at J, with 9 bases in the middle. The CDR3 loop spans 12 amino acids. Germline V gives CDR1 SGHRS, CDR2 YFSETQ. CDR3 loop: CASSLQGGGYTF. The CDR3 coding sequence is TGCGCCAGCAGCTTGCAGGGAGGCGGCTACACCTTC.

The CDR3 is CASSSFTDTQYF. In DNA form, the CDR3 reads TGTGCCAGCAGCTCCTTCACAGATACGCAGTATTTT. The J gene is TRBJ2-3, the V gene TRBV7-8; no clear D gene. V dropped 4 bases and J dropped 2 bases, with 4 bases sitting between them. The germline V gene encodes CDR1 SGHVS and CDR2 FQNEAQ. The CDR3 is 12 residues long.

V usage is TRBV19 and J usage is TRBJ1-5; 7 positions agree with TRBD1. Germline V gene lookup returns CDR1 LNHDA and CDR2 SQIVND (reference sequence). The CDR3 contains 13 residues. V shed 9 bases, J shed 6 bases, and the junction held 8 bases outside the gene matches. The CDR3 reads CASHRGRSQPQHF. In nucleotides, the CDR3 is TGTGCCAGCCACAGGGGAAGGAGTCAGCCCCAGCATTTT.

The chain employs TRBV29-1 and TRBJ1-2, with 7 bases identical to TRBD1. CDR3 length equals 13 residues. The V gene's germline CDR1 is SQVTM and CDR2 ANQGSEA. The J segment lost 7 bases and the V segment lost 2 bases, leaving 7 bases of the junction unmatched. DNA of the CDR3: TGCAGCGTTGAAAGGGACAGTCAGAGTGGCTACACCTTC. Translated, it gives CSVERDSQSGYTF.

J is TRBJ2-6 and V is TRBV5-5; D not resolved. The CDR3 sequence is 16 residues long. The germline CDR1 and CDR2 sequences are SGHKS and YYEKEE (reference sequence). Trimming removed 0 bases from V and 0 bases from J, with 7 bases in between. CDR3 in amino acids: CASSLAPASGANVLTF. The CDR3 DNA is TGTGCCAGCAGCTTGGCTCCAGCCTCTGGGGCCAACGTCCTGACTTTC.

This clone was found once. The chain links TRBV27 to TRBJ2-2; TRBD1 matches 7 bases. Germline trimming cut 6 bases from V and 6 bases from J; bases unmatched to any gene: 19. Germline CDR1 and CDR2: MNHEY and SMNVEV (reference sequence). This CDR3 spans 18 amino acids. The CDR3 DNA follows: TGTGCCAGCAGCTTCGACAGGGCGTCTGTTTTAGTCGCCGGGGAGCTGTTTTTT. It specifies CASSFDRASVLVAGELFF.

V usage is TRBV6-1 and J usage is TRBJ1-5; D ambiguous. V was trimmed by 3 bases and J by 6 bases, leaving 15 bases between them. CDR3 length: 15 residues. Germline-derived CDR1 and CDR2 are MNHNS and SASEGT. CDR3 sequence: CASSDTRVRGQPQHF. The CDR3 DNA follows: TGTGCCAGCAGTGATACGAGGGTGCGCGGTCAGCCCCAGCATTTT.

V usage is TRBV7-9 and J usage is TRBJ1-5; TRBD1 matches at 7 bases. Germline trimming cut 5 bases from V and 4 bases from J; bases unmatched to any gene: 11. The CDR3 is 16 residues long. Germline-derived CDR1 and CDR2 are SEHNR and FQNEAQ (reference sequence). This chain's CDR3 is CASSNSQGVGNQPQHF. CDR3 bases: TGTGCCAGCAGCAACTCCCAGGGGGTTGGAAATCAGCCCCAGCATTTT.

The J gene is TRBJ2-7, the V gene TRBV5-1; weak D call: TRBD1 (6 bases). This CDR3 is built from 15 residues. Germline CDR1 SGHRS, CDR2 YFSETQ. V gave up 4 bases and J gave up 7 bases, with 21 bases separating them. The CDR3 here is CASSVGRAEQGEQYF. CDR3 coding DNA: TGCGCCAGCAGCGTAGGGCGGGCGGAGCAGGGGGAGCAGTACTTC.

The chain couples TRBV19 to TRBJ1-2, with D tentatively TRBD1 (6 bases). Germline CDR1 reads LNHDA; CDR2 reads SQIVND (reference sequence). The CDR3 is made up of 14 amino acids. The germline V and J ends were trimmed by 2 bases and 7 bases, with 14 bases remaining between them. The CDR3 DNA follows: TGTGCCAGTAGTATAAGCAGAGCGGACAGTGGCTACACCTTC. It yields the protein CASSISRADSGYTF.

A single count supports this clone. The chain's CDR3 is CASSLGFGVSYNEQFF. The CDR3 bases are TGTGCCAGCAGCTTGGGGTTCGGAGTCTCCTACAATGAGCAGTTCTTC. This rearrangement joins TRBV5-6 to TRBJ2-1; D is unresolved. The CDR3 is 16 amino acids. Per germline, CDR1 SGHDT and CDR2 YYEEEE. With 0 bases removed from V and 0 bases from J, the gap between germline ends came to 10 bases.

The V call is TRBV5-1, the J call TRBJ2-3; D is ambiguous. V lost 5 bases to trimming and J lost 0 bases, with 7 bases between them. This CDR3 has 13 residues. The germline CDR1 and CDR2 sequences are SGHRS and YFSETQ. The CDR3 loop is CASRTDSTDTQYF. Written as DNA, the CDR3 is TGCGCCAGCAGAACCGACAGCACAGATACGCAGTATTTT.